The present TCR beta chain was sequenced within a study of somatic mutations in cytotoxic T cells in rheumatoid arthritis. V was cut by 1 base and J by 4 bases, with 15 bases left in between. CDR1 and CDR2 from the germline V gene are LGHNT and FRNRAP. The CDR3 has 16 amino acids. Produced via immunoSEQ multiplex PCR; TCRdb's table is partial and in-frame only. The table includes approximately 15,000 clones, more than 60% detected once. The chain recombines TRBV12-5 with TRBJ2-3; D gene uncertain. What was sequenced was CD8+ T cells sorted from blood. The origin of this receptor is an adult with rheumatoid arthritis. CDR3 loop: CASGLAELAWADTQYF. The CDR3 nucleotides read TGTGCTAGTGGTTTGGCGGAGCTGGCCTGGGCAGATACGCAGTATTTT.